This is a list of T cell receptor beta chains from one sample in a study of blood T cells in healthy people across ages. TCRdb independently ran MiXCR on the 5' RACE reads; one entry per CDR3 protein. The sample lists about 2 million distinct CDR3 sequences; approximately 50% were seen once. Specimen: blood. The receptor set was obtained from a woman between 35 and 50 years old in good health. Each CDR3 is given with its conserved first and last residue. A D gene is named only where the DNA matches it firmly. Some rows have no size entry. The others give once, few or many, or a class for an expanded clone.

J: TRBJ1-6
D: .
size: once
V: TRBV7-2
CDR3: CASSYQGGGSPLHF
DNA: TGTGCCAGCAGCTACCAGGGAGGCGGCTCACCCCTCCACTTT

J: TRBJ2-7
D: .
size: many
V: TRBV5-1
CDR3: CASSLASTYEQYF
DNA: TGCGCCAGCAGCTTGGCCTCGACCTACGAGCAGTACTTC

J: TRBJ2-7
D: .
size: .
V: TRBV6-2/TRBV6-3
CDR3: CASSSNFLASRGLLIGEQYF
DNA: TGTGCCAGCAGTTCAAACTTTTTAGCCAGCCGGGGCCTACTCATTGGCGAGCAGTACTTC

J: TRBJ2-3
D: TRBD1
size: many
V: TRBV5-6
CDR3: CATRTGADTQYF
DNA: TGTGCCACTCGGACAGGGGCAGATACGCAGTATTTT

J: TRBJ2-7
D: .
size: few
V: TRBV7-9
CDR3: CASSLFDSRYEQYF
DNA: TGTGCCAGCAGCTTATTTGACAGCAGGTACGAGCAGTACTTC

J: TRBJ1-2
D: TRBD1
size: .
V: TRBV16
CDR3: CASSRQGLSGYTF
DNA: TGTGCCAGCAGCCGACAGGGACTTTCGGGCTACACCTTC

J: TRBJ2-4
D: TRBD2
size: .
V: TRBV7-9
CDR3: CASSLVAGREAKNIQYF
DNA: TGTGCCAGCAGCTTAGTGGCGGGGAGGGAGGCCAAAAACATTCAGTACTTC

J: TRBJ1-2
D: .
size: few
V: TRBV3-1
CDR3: CASSQPGRYGYTF
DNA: TGTGCCAGCAGCCAACCGGGACGGTATGGCTACACCTTC

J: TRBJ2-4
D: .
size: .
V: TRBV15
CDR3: CATSLGQGENIQYF
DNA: TGTGCCACCAGTTTGGGGCAGGGAGAAAACATTCAGTACTTC

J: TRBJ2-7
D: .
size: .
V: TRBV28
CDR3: CASRQGFPYEQYF
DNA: TGTGCCAGCAGGCAGGGTTTTCCCTACGAGCAGTACTTC

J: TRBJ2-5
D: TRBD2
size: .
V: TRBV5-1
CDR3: CASSPRAGGEETQYF
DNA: TGCGCCAGCAGCCCTCGAGCGGGGGGGGAAGAGACCCAGTACTTC

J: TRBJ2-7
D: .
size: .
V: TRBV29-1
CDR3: CSVGRGGTVGYEQYF
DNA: TGCAGCGTTGGAAGGGGGGGGACAGTCGGGTACGAGCAGTACTTC

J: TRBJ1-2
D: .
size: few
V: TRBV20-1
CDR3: CSVGTLYGYTF
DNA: TGCAGTGTCGGGACTCTCTATGGCTACACCTTC

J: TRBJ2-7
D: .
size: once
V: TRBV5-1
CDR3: CASSVGLVDEQYF
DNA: TGCGCCAGCAGCGTGGGACTCGTAGACGAGCAGTACTTC

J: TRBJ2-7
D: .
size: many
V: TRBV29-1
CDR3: CSVERGLGEQYF
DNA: TGCAGCGTTGAAAGAGGGCTCGGCGAGCAGTACTTC

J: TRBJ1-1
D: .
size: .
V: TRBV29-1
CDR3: CSVEALGSMNTEAFF
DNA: TGCAGCGTTGAAGCGCTTGGCAGTATGAACACTGAAGCTTTCTTT

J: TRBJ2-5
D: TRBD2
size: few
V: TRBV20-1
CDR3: CSARRLAGESYQETQYF
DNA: TGCAGTGCTCGAAGACTAGCGGGAGAATCCTACCAAGAGACCCAGTACTTC

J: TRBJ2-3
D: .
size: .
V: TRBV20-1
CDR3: CSATDPRGRYAYF
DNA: TGCAGTGCTACGGACCCGCGAGGTCGATACGCGTATTTT

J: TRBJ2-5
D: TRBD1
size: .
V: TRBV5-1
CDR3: CASSDPGTEQETQYF
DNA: TGCGCCAGCAGCGACCCCGGGACAGAGCAAGAGACCCAGTACTTC

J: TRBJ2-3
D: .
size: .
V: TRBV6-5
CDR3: CANETGLTDTQYF
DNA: TGTGCCAACGAAACAGGGCTCACAGATACGCAGTATTTT

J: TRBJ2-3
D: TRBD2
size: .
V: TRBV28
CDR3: CASSLALAGATDTQYF
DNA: TGTGCCAGCAGTTTAGCCCTAGCGGGGGCCACAGATACGCAGTATTTT

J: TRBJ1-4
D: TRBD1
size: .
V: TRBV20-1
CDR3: CSAIQGIDEKLFF
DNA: TGCAGTGCTATACAGGGGATAGATGAAAAACTGTTTTTT

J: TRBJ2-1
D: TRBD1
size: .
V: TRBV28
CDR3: CASSAGTGVWNEQFF
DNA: TGTGCCAGCAGCGCCGGGACAGGGGTTTGGAATGAGCAGTTCTTC

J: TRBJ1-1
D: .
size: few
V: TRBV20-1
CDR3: CSALIVGNTEAFF
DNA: TGCAGTGCTCTGATAGTCGGGAACACTGAAGCTTTCTTT

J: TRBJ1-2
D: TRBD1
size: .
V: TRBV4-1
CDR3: CASSVTGTGIKGGDGYTF
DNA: TGCGCCAGCAGCGTAACCGGGACAGGGATTAAAGGCGGTGATGGCTACACCTTC

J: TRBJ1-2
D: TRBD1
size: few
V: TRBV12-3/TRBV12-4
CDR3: CASSLDRGIKDGYTF
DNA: TGTGCCAGCAGTTTAGACAGGGGGATAAAGGATGGCTACACCTTC

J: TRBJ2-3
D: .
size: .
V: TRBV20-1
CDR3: CSAIGGTITDTQYF
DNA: TGCAGTGCTATCGGGGGAACCATCACAGATACGCAGTATTTT

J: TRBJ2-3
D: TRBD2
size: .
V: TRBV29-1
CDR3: CSVEDGREGDTQYF
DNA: TGCAGCGTTGAAGATGGACGGGAGGGAGATACGCAGTATTTT

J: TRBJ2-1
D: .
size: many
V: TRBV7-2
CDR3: CASSLGQTNEQFF
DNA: TGTGCCAGCAGCTTAGGACAGACCAATGAGCAGTTCTTC

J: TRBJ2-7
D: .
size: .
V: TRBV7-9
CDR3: CASAGQPSNYERYF
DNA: TGTGCCAGCGCTGGACAGCCCAGCAACTACGAGCGGTACTTC

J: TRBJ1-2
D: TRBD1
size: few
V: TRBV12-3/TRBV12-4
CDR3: CASGLRTGSNYGYTF
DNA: TGTGCCAGCGGACTAAGGACAGGGTCTAACTATGGCTACACCTTC

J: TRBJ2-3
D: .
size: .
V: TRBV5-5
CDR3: CASSSTVPSTDTQYF
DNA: TGTGCCAGCAGCTCGACCGTTCCTAGCACAGATACGCAGTATTTT

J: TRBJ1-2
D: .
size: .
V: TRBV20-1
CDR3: CSASWESSGYTF
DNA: TGCAGTGCTAGCTGGGAAAGTAGTGGCTACACCTTC

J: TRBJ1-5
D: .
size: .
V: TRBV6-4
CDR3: CASSDSREGDQPQHF
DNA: TGTGCCAGCAGTGACTCCCGGGAGGGGGATCAGCCCCAGCATTTT

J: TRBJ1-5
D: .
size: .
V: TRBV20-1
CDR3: CSAQKGGQGQPQHF
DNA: TGCAGTGCTCAAAAGGGGGGCCAAGGTCAGCCCCAGCATTTT

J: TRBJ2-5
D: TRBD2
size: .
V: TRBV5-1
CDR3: CASSFKRGKETQYF
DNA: TGCGCCAGCAGCTTCAAGCGGGGAAAAGAGACCCAGTACTTC

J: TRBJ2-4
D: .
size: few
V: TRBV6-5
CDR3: CASRLRRQKNIQYF
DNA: TGTGCCAGCAGACTACGCCGACAGAAAAACATTCAGTACTTC

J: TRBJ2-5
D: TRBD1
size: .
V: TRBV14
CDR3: CASSQPRQGSRQETQYF
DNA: TGTGCCAGCAGCCAACCCAGACAGGGGTCTAGGCAAGAGACCCAGTACTTC

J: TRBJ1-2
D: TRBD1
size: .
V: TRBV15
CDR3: CATSSRQGGVYGYTF
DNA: TGTGCCACCAGCAGTAGACAGGGGGGTGTCTATGGCTACACCTTC

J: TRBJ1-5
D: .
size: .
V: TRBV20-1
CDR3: CSAPEGGYNQPQHF
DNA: TGCAGTGCCCCCGAGGGGGGATACAATCAGCCCCAGCATTTT

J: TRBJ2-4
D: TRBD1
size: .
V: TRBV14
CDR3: CASSQGSGTGVYF
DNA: TGTGCCAGCAGCCAAGGAAGCGGGACAGGGGTTTACTTC

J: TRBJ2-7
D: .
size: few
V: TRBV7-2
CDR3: CASSSRGGYEQYF
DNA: TGTGCCAGCAGCTCCAGGGGAGGCTACGAGCAGTACTTC

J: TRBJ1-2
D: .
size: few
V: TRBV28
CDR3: CAGKGNYGYTF
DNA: TGTGCCGGGAAGGGGAACTATGGCTACACCTTC

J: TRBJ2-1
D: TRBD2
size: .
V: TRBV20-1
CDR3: CSAWGLAGTHNEQFF
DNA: TGCAGTGCTTGGGGACTAGCGGGGACTCACAATGAGCAGTTCTTC

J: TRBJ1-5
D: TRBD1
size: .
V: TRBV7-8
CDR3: CASSLGGQGGDQPQHF
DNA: TGTGCCAGCAGCTTAGGGGGACAGGGCGGTGATCAGCCCCAGCATTTT

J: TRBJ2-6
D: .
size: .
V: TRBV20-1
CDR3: CSASRLLAPSSGANVLTF
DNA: TGCAGTGCTAGTAGGCTTCTTGCGCCGAGCTCTGGGGCCAACGTCCTGACTTTC

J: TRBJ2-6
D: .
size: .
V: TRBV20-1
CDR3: CSAPRTDSGANVLTF
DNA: TGCAGTGCTCCTCGGACAGACTCTGGGGCCAACGTCCTGACTTTC

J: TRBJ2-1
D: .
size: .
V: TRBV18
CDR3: CASSPGITYNEQFF
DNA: TGTGCCAGCTCACCAGGGATAACCTACAATGAGCAGTTCTTC

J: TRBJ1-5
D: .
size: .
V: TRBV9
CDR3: CASSPRGGDSNQPQHF
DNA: TGTGCCAGCAGCCCGCGGGGGGGGGATAGCAATCAGCCCCAGCATTTT

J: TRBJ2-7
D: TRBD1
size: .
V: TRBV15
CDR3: CATSSRDSSSEQYF
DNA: TGTGCCACCAGCAGCCGGGACAGCTCCTCCGAGCAGTACTTC

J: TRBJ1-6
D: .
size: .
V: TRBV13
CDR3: CASSDGKDSPLHF
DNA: TGTGCCAGCAGCGATGGAAAGGACTCACCCCTCCACTTT

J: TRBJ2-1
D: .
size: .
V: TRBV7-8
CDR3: CASSLSSRAWGASYNEQFF
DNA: TGTGCCAGCAGCCTATCCTCTCGGGCGTGGGGGGCGTCCTACAATGAGCAGTTCTTC

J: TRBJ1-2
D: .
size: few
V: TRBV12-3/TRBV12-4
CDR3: CASSLPGVSYGYTF
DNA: TGTGCCAGCAGTTTACCCGGGGTCTCGTATGGCTACACCTTC

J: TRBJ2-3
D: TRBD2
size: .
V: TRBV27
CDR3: CASSLYLAGADTQYF
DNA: TGTGCCAGCAGTTTATATCTAGCGGGGGCGGATACGCAGTATTTT

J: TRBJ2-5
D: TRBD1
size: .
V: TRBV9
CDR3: CASSVEGAIPQETQYF
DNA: TGTGCCAGCAGCGTCGAGGGGGCTATACCCCAAGAGACCCAGTACTTC

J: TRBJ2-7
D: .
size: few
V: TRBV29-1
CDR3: CSVQGPNYEQYF
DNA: TGCAGCGTGCAGGGACCAAACTACGAGCAGTACTTC

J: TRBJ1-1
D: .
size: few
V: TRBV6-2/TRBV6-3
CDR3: CASQVANTEAFF
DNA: TGTGCCAGCCAGGTGGCGAACACTGAAGCTTTCTTT

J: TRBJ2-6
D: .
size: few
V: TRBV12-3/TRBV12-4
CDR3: CASNSGRQNSGANVLTF
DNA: TGTGCCAGCAACTCCGGGAGACAGAACTCTGGGGCCAACGTCCTGACTTTC

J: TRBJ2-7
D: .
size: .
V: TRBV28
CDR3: CASSAPVSRVSYEQYF
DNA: TGTGCCAGCAGTGCCCCCGTTTCAAGGGTATCCTACGAGCAGTACTTC